The present T cell receptor (beta chain) was sequenced within a study of blood T cell repertoires in COVID-19. Across the study: Whether acute or convalescent, the COVID-19 samples came from the United States, Italy and Spain.

The CDR3 runs 15 residues. CDR1 is LNHDA and CDR2 is SQIVND in the germline V gene (reference sequence). Trimming pared 2 bases from V and 2 bases from J, leaving 10 bases between. Ages ranged from about 18 to 89 years, with residence in 24 US areas. Per the study methods: Estimates of nucleated cell counts were drawn from the amplification of reference gene primers. Profiled with immunoSEQ multiplex PCR; TCRdb holds only in-frame clones, not every one. V, J and clone size are taken as reported in that table, and D and trimming were inferred from the DNA itself. The sample lists about 400,000 clones, around 90% seen once, with around 1.9% in the top ten.

The rearrangement uses TRBV19 and TRBJ1-5; D possibly corresponds to TRBD1 (6 bases). The source material was PBMCs or T cells enriched from blood (not recorded which). The sequence came from a woman aged 40 to 55 with acute COVID-19. The CDR3 DNA reads TGTGCCAGTAGTATATTAGGGGGAGGCAATCAGCCCCAGCATTTT. This translates into CASSILGGGNQPQHF.